This T cell receptor (beta chain) was sequenced in a study of identical twins' blood T cells. As for the study in general: Roughly six alpha and six beta libraries together yielded 45 million or so reads. Study-level findings and limits: Top TCRbeta clonotypes were shared more with twin than unrelated donors.

The table lists this clonotype with many counts. The antigen remains undetermined. Germline V gene lookup returns CDR1 MDHEN and CDR2 SYDVKM. There are 11 residues in the CDR3. Losses at the gene ends were 2 bases for V and 10 bases for J; bases not matched to a gene: 1. All three twin pairs grew up together with likely shared infections and vaccines. In TCRdb, the 5' RACE reads were re-called with MiXCR into one record per CDR3 protein. The table has a few hundred thousand distinct CDR3 sequences, 25% to 35% seen once. Sequencing was carried out using PBMCs. The genes are TRBV28 and TRBJ1-2, with TRBD1 matching 7 bases. The sequence derives from a woman aged 18 to 55 in good health. The CDR3, as DNA: TGTGCCAGCAGTTTAAGGGGGCCCTACACCTTC. This sequence encodes CASSLRGPYTF.